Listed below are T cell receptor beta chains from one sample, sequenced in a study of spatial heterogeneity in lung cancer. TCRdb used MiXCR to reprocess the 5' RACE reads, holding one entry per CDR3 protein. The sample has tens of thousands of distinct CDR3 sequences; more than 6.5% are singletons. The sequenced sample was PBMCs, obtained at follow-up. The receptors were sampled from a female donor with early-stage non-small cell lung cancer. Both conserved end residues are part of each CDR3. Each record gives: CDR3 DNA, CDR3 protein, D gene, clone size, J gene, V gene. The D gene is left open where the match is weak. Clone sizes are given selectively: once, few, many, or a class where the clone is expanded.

cdr3_nt: TGTGCCAGCGGGTCTCGCCACACTGAAGCTTTCTTT
cdr3_aa: CASGSRHTEAFF
d_call: NA
clone_size: few
j_call: TRBJ1-1
v_call: TRBV6-5

cdr3_nt: TGTGCCAGCAGTGACATAGGGGGCGGGGGTGACTACGAGCAGTACTTC
cdr3_aa: CASSDIGGGGDYEQYF
d_call: NA
clone_size: many
j_call: TRBJ2-7
v_call: TRBV25-1

cdr3_nt: TGTGCCAGCAGCTCAAGGGGCGGACAGTCGGGAGGTGAAAAACTGTTTTTT
cdr3_aa: CASSSRGGQSGGEKLFF
d_call: NA
clone_size: few
j_call: TRBJ1-4
v_call: TRBV7-9

cdr3_nt: TGTGCCTGGAGTGTACTGGTGGCGACCGGGGAGCTGTTTTTT
cdr3_aa: CAWSVLVATGELFF
d_call: NA
clone_size: many
j_call: TRBJ2-2
v_call: TRBV30

cdr3_nt: TGTGCCAGCTCCCCTCCGGGCCAGAACACTGAAGCTTTCTTT
cdr3_aa: CASSPPGQNTEAFF
d_call: NA
clone_size: few
j_call: TRBJ1-1
v_call: TRBV18

cdr3_nt: TGTGCCTGGAGTGCCGGGGGGGCGACAGATACGCAGTATTTT
cdr3_aa: CAWSAGGATDTQYF
d_call: TRBD2
clone_size: few
j_call: TRBJ2-3
v_call: TRBV30

cdr3_nt: TGTGCCAGCAGCCCCCAGCACTTGGGGAGTGAAAAACTGTTTTTT
cdr3_aa: CASSPQHLGSEKLFF
d_call: NA
clone_size: many
j_call: TRBJ1-4
v_call: TRBV11-2

cdr3_nt: TGCAGCGTTGTTCGCGGGGACAGTGAAGCTTTCTTT
cdr3_aa: CSVVRGDSEAFF
d_call: TRBD1
clone_size: NA
j_call: TRBJ1-1
v_call: TRBV29-1

cdr3_nt: TGCAGTGTTGGTTCAGGGGTAGGCACCGGGGAGCTGTTTTTT
cdr3_aa: CSVGSGVGTGELFF
d_call: NA
clone_size: many
j_call: TRBJ2-2
v_call: TRBV20-1

cdr3_nt: TGCGCCAGCACTCTGAGCGGGGGAACCTACAATGAGCAGTTCTTC
cdr3_aa: CASTLSGGTYNEQFF
d_call: TRBD2
clone_size: many
j_call: TRBJ2-1
v_call: TRBV5-1

cdr3_nt: TGTGCCATCAGTGACCCTCCCCAGGGAGTTATTGGCAAGAGTGAGCAGTTCTTC
cdr3_aa: CAISDPPQGVIGKSEQFF
d_call: NA
clone_size: NA
j_call: TRBJ2-1
v_call: TRBV10-3

cdr3_nt: TGCGCCAGCGGAGAGGGACAGTTTGGCTACACCTTC
cdr3_aa: CASGEGQFGYTF
d_call: TRBD1
clone_size: many
j_call: TRBJ1-2
v_call: TRBV5-1

cdr3_nt: TGTGCCAGCAGCTTACTTCCTGAGGGCCCCACAGATACGCAGTATTTT
cdr3_aa: CASSLLPEGPTDTQYF
d_call: NA
clone_size: NA
j_call: TRBJ2-3
v_call: TRBV7-9

cdr3_nt: TGCGCCAGCAGCCCCGGTAGCGCGGGGGACTATGGCTACACCTTC
cdr3_aa: CASSPGSAGDYGYTF
d_call: NA
clone_size: NA
j_call: TRBJ1-2
v_call: TRBV5-1

cdr3_nt: TGTGCCAGCAGTTACCCGGATACCGCAGGGGGCGCGGAGACCCAGTACTTC
cdr3_aa: CASSYPDTAGGAETQYF
d_call: TRBD1
clone_size: many
j_call: TRBJ2-5
v_call: TRBV6-6

cdr3_nt: TGTGCCAGCAGCACTGTGGGGAACTCCTACAATGAGCAGTTCTTC
cdr3_aa: CASSTVGNSYNEQFF
d_call: NA
clone_size: few
j_call: TRBJ2-1
v_call: TRBV3-1

cdr3_nt: TGTGCCAGCAGCCGATACAGGGGGACTGAAGCTTTCTTT
cdr3_aa: CASSRYRGTEAFF
d_call: TRBD1
clone_size: many
j_call: TRBJ1-1
v_call: TRBV14

cdr3_nt: TGTGCCAGCTCACCGGCAGCCACCCAACCGGAGACCCAGTACTTC
cdr3_aa: CASSPAATQPETQYF
d_call: NA
clone_size: few
j_call: TRBJ2-5
v_call: TRBV18

cdr3_nt: TGTGCCAGCAGCTTGGAAGCGGCTCTCCGCACAGATACGCAGTATTTT
cdr3_aa: CASSLEAALRTDTQYF
d_call: NA
clone_size: NA
j_call: TRBJ2-3
v_call: TRBV5-4

cdr3_nt: TGTGCCAGCAGCCGACTCGGACGGGGGGCGAGCACAGATACGCAGTATTTT
cdr3_aa: CASSRLGRGASTDTQYF
d_call: NA
clone_size: many
j_call: TRBJ2-3
v_call: TRBV7-3

cdr3_nt: TGTGCCAGCAAAGGGACGGGTAATTCACCCCTCCACTTT
cdr3_aa: CASKGTGNSPLHF
d_call: NA
clone_size: many
j_call: TRBJ1-6
v_call: TRBV2

cdr3_nt: TGTGCCAGCAGCCTAGGGACTAGCGGGCTCCAAGAGACCCAGTACTTC
cdr3_aa: CASSLGTSGLQETQYF
d_call: TRBD2
clone_size: NA
j_call: TRBJ2-5
v_call: TRBV7-3